This entry describes one T cell receptor beta chain. Its antigen is as yet unknown. The record originates from a study of siplizumab effects on memory and regulatory T cells. The CDR3 is made up of 15 amino acids. CDR1 is SGHTA and CDR2 is FQGTGA in the germline V gene. The J segment lost 5 bases and the V segment lost 5 bases, leaving 6 bases of the junction unmatched. Whole-study findings and limits: Of the alloreactive clones, only a minor fraction mapped to unstimulated subsets.

TCRdb's copy holds only in-frame clones and misses some; the assay was immunoSEQ multiplex PCR. The sample has roughly 120,000 clones, approximately 94% seen once. This TCR came from a human donor in good health. V and J are TRBV7-3 and TRBJ1-2; 12 positions match TRBD1. Sequencing was done on a sample of non-Treg CD4+ T cells sorted from blood. This chain's CDR3 is CASSPGTGGHYGYTF. CDR3 bases: TGTGCCAGCAGCCCTGGGACAGGGGGCCATTATGGCTACACCTTC.